The text below deals with one T cell receptor beta chain. Looked up from germline, CDR1 is SGHVS and CDR2 is FQNEAQ. With V trimmed by 4 bases and J by 6 bases, 7 bases remained unmatched. The CDR3 spans 16 residues. Authors' processing steps: Amplified reference gene primers provided the basis for estimating nucleated cell counts. TCRdb's table, derived via immunoSEQ multiplex PCR, lists solely in-frame clones and lacks some. V and J calls and clone size are those listed in that table; D and trimming were worked out from the DNA. Here the sample spans over 110,000 clones, approximately 88% being singletons. The sample originates from a study of blood T cell repertoires in COVID-19. Study as a whole: Samples taken during acute and convalescent COVID-19 were collected in the United States, Italy and Spain. The analysed material was cDNA or gDNA that came from T cells, B-cell-depleted T cells, or PBMCs.

This chain uses TRBV7-8 with TRBJ2-2, with 11 bases identical to TRBD2. The sequencing sample was made of peripheral blood. The receptor was derived from a human donor in a cohort sampled during active COVID-19. CDR3 in DNA: TGTGCCAGCAGCTCTAGCGGGGGGCCCGTTGCCGGGGAGCTGTTTTTT. This encodes CASSSSGGPVAGELFF.